A selection of T cell receptor beta chains follows, all from one sample in a study of cytomegalovirus exposure and HLA in healthy donors. The table came from immunoSEQ multiplex PCR; TCRdb's copy has only in-frame clones and leaves some out. The sample includes about 230,000 clones, roughly 78% of them seen just once. Sequencing was performed on PBMCs. The receptors here all came from a boy between 10 and 17 years old in good health and CMV-seronegative. The CDR3 runs from the conserved cysteine through the conserved F or W. D genes are given only for firm matches. Not all rows give a size; the values are once, few, many and, for expanded clones, a class.

cdr3_nt cdr3_aa v_call clone_size j_call d_call
TGTGCCAGCAGTGGAGCCTCTGGAAACACCATATATTTT CASSGASGNTIYF TRBV27 NA TRBJ1-3 NA
TGCGCCAGCAGCGCTCGCAAGACAGGGACTGGAAACACCATATATTTT CASSARKTGTGNTIYF TRBV4-1 NA TRBJ1-3 TRBD1
TGTGCTAGTGGGCGCGGGGGGGACCTCTGGGAGCAGTACTTC CASGRGGDLWEQYF TRBV12-5 once TRBJ2-7 TRBD2
TGTGCCAGCAGTACAGGGGGCTCCTACAATGAGCAGTTCTTC CASSTGGSYNEQFF TRBV6-1 NA TRBJ2-1 TRBD1
TGCGCCAGCAGCCCCCAGGGATTCTATGGCTACACCTTC CASSPQGFYGYTF TRBV4-1 NA TRBJ1-2 NA
TGTGCCAGCAGCTTCGGAGCCTCCGGGACAGGGGAAGCTTTCTTT CASSFGASGTGEAFF TRBV11-1 once TRBJ1-1 TRBD1
TGTGCCAGCAGGACAGGGCCCGGTGTGGGCAATCAGCCCCAGCATTTT CASRTGPGVGNQPQHF TRBV2 NA TRBJ1-5 TRBD1
TGTGCTAGTGGTTCTGGCAATCAGCCCCAGCATTTT CASGSGNQPQHF TRBV12-5 NA TRBJ1-5 NA
TGTGCCAGCAGCGTATCCCCCCTTTCAGAGACCCAGTACTTC CASSVSPLSETQYF TRBV9 once TRBJ2-5 NA
TGTGCCAGCAGTGAAATCTGGACAGGGGGCCGCGAGCAGTACTTC CASSEIWTGGREQYF TRBV6-1 NA TRBJ2-7 TRBD1
TGTGCCAGCAGCCCCACAGCCTACACTGAAGCTTTCTTT CASSPTAYTEAFF TRBV9 NA TRBJ1-1 NA
TGTGCCAGCAGCCGTAGACTAGCGGGTACCTACGAGCAGTACTTC CASSRRLAGTYEQYF TRBV13 NA TRBJ2-7 TRBD2
TGTGCCTGGAACGCAGCGGGAGGGCCTGGAACGCAGTATTTT CAWNAAGGPGTQYF TRBV30 NA TRBJ2-3 TRBD2
TGTGCCAGCAGCCAGGGGTGGGTAAGCACAGATACGCAGTATTTT CASSQGWVSTDTQYF TRBV6-5 NA TRBJ2-3 NA
TGTGCCAGCAGTGGCGACAGGGGGACAGATACGCAGTATTTT CASSGDRGTDTQYF TRBV6-1 NA TRBJ2-3 TRBD1
TGTGCCAGCAGCCAAGAGACAGGTTTTCTGGTGCCGAACACTGAAGCTTTCTTT CASSQETGFLVPNTEAFF TRBV14 NA TRBJ1-1 NA